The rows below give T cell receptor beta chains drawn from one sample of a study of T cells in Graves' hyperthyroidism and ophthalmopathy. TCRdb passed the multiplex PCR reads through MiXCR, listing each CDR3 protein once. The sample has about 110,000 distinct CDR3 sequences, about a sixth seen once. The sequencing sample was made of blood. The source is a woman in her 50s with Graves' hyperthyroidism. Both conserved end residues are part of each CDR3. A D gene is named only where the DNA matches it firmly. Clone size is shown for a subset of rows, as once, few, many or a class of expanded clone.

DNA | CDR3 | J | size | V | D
TGCGCCAGCAGTCCGAACAGGGAGGCTACGCAGTATTTT | CASSPNREATQYF | TRBJ2-3 | few | TRBV10-1 | NA
TGTGCCAGCAGCCCACTAGCGACCTCCTACAATGAGCAGTTCTTC | CASSPLATSYNEQFF | TRBJ2-1 | many | TRBV7-9 | TRBD2
TGCGCCAGCAGCTTGGGCGGGACAGTAAACACTGAAGCTTTCTTT | CASSLGGTVNTEAFF | TRBJ1-1 | many | TRBV5-1 | TRBD1
TGTGCCAGTACCACAGGGAGCTCCTATAATTCACCCCTCCACTTT | CASTTGSSYNSPLHF | TRBJ1-6 | many | TRBV19 | NA
TGTGCCAGCAGCCTCAGTAGCGGCCGAGATACGCAGTATTTT | CASSLSSGRDTQYF | TRBJ2-3 | many | TRBV3-1 | NA
TGCAGCGCGAGGACAGGGGCCGATCAGCCCCAGCATTTT | CSARTGADQPQHF | TRBJ1-5 | NA | TRBV29-1 | TRBD1
TGTGCCAGCAGTAGCGGGAGTGTGGCAGATACGCAGTATTTT | CASSSGSVADTQYF | TRBJ2-3 | many | TRBV28 | TRBD2
TGTGCCAGCAGTTACAGTATAAGCTATGGCTACACCTTC | CASSYSISYGYTF | TRBJ1-2 | many | TRBV12-3/TRBV12-4 | NA
TGTGCCAGCAGCTCCCGGGGGACCCAAGAGACCCAGTACTTC | CASSSRGTQETQYF | TRBJ2-5 | NA | TRBV11-2 | NA
TGTGCCGGCGAGCCCGGGGGCCCCTATGGCTACACCTTC | CAGEPGGPYGYTF | TRBJ1-2 | NA | TRBV2 | NA
TGTGCCAGCAGCTTGGGTCTAGGGAGCTCCTACGAGCAGTACTTC | CASSLGLGSSYEQYF | TRBJ2-7 | NA | TRBV6-2/TRBV6-3 | NA
TGCAGTGCTAGAGATCCAGGGCAGGGGGATGAGCAGTTCTTC | CSARDPGQGDEQFF | TRBJ2-1 | NA | TRBV20-1 | TRBD1
TGTGCCAGCAGCCCCGGGACAGCCCTCGTCGCAGACAATGAGCAGTTCTTC | CASSPGTALVADNEQFF | TRBJ2-1 | many | TRBV2 | TRBD1
TGTGCCAGCAGTCCGCGACAGGGGTCAGTGAACACCGGGGAGCTGTTTTTT | CASSPRQGSVNTGELFF | TRBJ2-2 | NA | TRBV6-1 | TRBD1
TGTGCCAGCGCAAGGGCTTTTAATTCACCCCTCCACTTT | CASARAFNSPLHF | TRBJ1-6 | many | TRBV2 | NA
TGCAGCGTTACCCGACAGGGACACAAAAGGCCCCAGCATTTT | CSVTRQGHKRPQHF | TRBJ1-5 | many | TRBV29-1 | TRBD1
TGTGCCAGCAGTGAGGACCGGGGGAGCACAGATACGCAGTATTTT | CASSEDRGSTDTQYF | TRBJ2-3 | few | TRBV2 | NA
TGTGCCAGCAGTTTACACAGACAGGGGGGCGAAGAGACCCAGTACTTC | CASSLHRQGGEETQYF | TRBJ2-5 | NA | TRBV28 | TRBD1
TGCAGTGCCCGGGGAGGGGGCGCGATCACCGGGGAGCTGTTTTTT | CSARGGGAITGELFF | TRBJ2-2 | many | TRBV20-1 | NA
TGTGCCAGCAGCCAGATAGGTCAGCCCCAGCATTTT | CASSQIGQPQHF | TRBJ1-5 | many | TRBV3-1 | NA
TGTGCCAGCAGAGAGACAGGGTCGAACACTGAAGCTTTCTTT | CASRETGSNTEAFF | TRBJ1-1 | many | TRBV6-1 | TRBD1
TGTGCCAGCAGCTCCCCGGGACACCAGAGCTCTGGGGCCAACGTCCTGACTTTC | CASSSPGHQSSGANVLTF | TRBJ2-6 | many | TRBV28 | NA
TGCAGTGCTAGAGATCTTGGCGGATTCCCCTACGAGCAGTACTTC | CSARDLGGFPYEQYF | TRBJ2-7 | many | TRBV20-1 | NA
TGCAGTGCTAGTAAACCCGGGACACAGAGCAATCAGCCCCAGCATTTT | CSASKPGTQSNQPQHF | TRBJ1-5 | many | TRBV20-1 | NA
TGCAGCGTTGAGTATTCAGGGACGAGCTCCTACGAGCAGTACTTC | CSVEYSGTSSYEQYF | TRBJ2-7 | many | TRBV29-1 | NA
TGTGCCAGTAGCCTTCAGGGTCACTACGAGCAGTACTTC | CASSLQGHYEQYF | TRBJ2-7 | many | TRBV19 | NA
TGTGCCAGCAGTTACCTTCCAGGGCCTAACTATGGCTACACCTTC | CASSYLPGPNYGYTF | TRBJ1-2 | many | TRBV6-5 | NA
TGTGCCAGCAGGGACCGGGACTCGGGATACAATGAGCAGTTCTTC | CASRDRDSGYNEQFF | TRBJ2-1 | many | TRBV6-1 | NA
TGTGCCAGCAGTGCCTGGGTCCGTGAAGCTTTCTTT | CASSAWVREAFF | TRBJ1-1 | NA | TRBV6-1 | NA
TGTGCCAGTAGTATAGATCGGCGGAACACTGAAGCTTTCTTT | CASSIDRRNTEAFF | TRBJ1-1 | many | TRBV19 | NA
TGCAGCGTTGTATCCGGGACTAGCGGGAGTCCGCGGGAGACCCAGTACTTC | CSVVSGTSGSPRETQYF | TRBJ2-5 | few | TRBV29-1 | TRBD2
TGTGCCAGTAATGTGAGGGAGACCCAGTACTTC | CASNVRETQYF | TRBJ2-5 | many | TRBV2 | NA
TGTGCCAGCAGCTTAGCGAGGCAGGGAGGGAACTATGGCTACACCTTC | CASSLARQGGNYGYTF | TRBJ1-2 | NA | TRBV7-8 | NA
TGTGCCAGCAGTTGGAAGAGGGGAACGGGAAACACCATATATTTT | CASSWKRGTGNTIYF | TRBJ1-3 | NA | TRBV28 | NA
TGTGCCAGCAGCTTTGGAGTCTTAAGGAATGAGCAGTTCTTC | CASSFGVLRNEQFF | TRBJ2-1 | many | TRBV7-8 | NA
TGTGCCAGCAGCCTACTAGCGGGAGGGAAAAACATTCAGTACTTC | CASSLLAGGKNIQYF | TRBJ2-4 | NA | TRBV2 | TRBD2
TGTGCCAGCAGCCAAGGACTTTCGGCACCGAAAAGGACCGGGGAGCTGTTTTTT | CASSQGLSAPKRTGELFF | TRBJ2-2 | NA | TRBV4-2 | NA
TGTGCCAGCAGCTTAGCCAGTGGGGGGCCCACTGAAGCTTTCTTT | CASSLASGGPTEAFF | TRBJ1-1 | NA | TRBV7-2 | NA
TGTGCCAGCAGCCCTACGGGGACAGGGTACAATGAGCAGTTCTTC | CASSPTGTGYNEQFF | TRBJ2-1 | once | TRBV7-3 | TRBD1
TGCAGTGCTAACGTTCGGGGGGGCGGGAGAAGGTACGAGCAGTACTTC | CSANVRGGGRRYEQYF | TRBJ2-7 | NA | TRBV20-1 | TRBD2
TGTGCCAGCAGACAGACAGGGGGTATCAATGAGCAGTTCTTC | CASRQTGGINEQFF | TRBJ2-1 | many | TRBV28 | TRBD1
TGCAGTGCCAGGTCGGGACTAGATATCGAAAACATTCAGTACTTC | CSARSGLDIENIQYF | TRBJ2-4 | many | TRBV20-1 | TRBD2
TGTGCCAGCAGCCAAGAAACCACTAGCGGGACGTATGAGCAGTTCTTC | CASSQETTSGTYEQFF | TRBJ2-1 | NA | TRBV3-1 | TRBD2
TGTGCCAGCAGCTTAATTTTACAGAACGGTGAAGCTTTCTTT | CASSLILQNGEAFF | TRBJ1-1 | many | TRBV7-9 | NA
TGTGCCAGCAGCCAAGATCCGGGTTACGAGCAGTACTTC | CASSQDPGYEQYF | TRBJ2-7 | NA | TRBV3-1 | NA
TGTGCCAGCAGCCCACAGGGGCTCTATGGCTACACCTTC | CASSPQGLYGYTF | TRBJ1-2 | NA | TRBV3-1 | TRBD1
TGCAGTGCTAGAGATATGGAGGTCAGGGGGACAGATACGCAGTATTTT | CSARDMEVRGTDTQYF | TRBJ2-3 | many | TRBV20-1 | TRBD1
TGTGCCAGCAGTCTAGGGACTAGCGGCAAAAACATTCAGTACTTC | CASSLGTSGKNIQYF | TRBJ2-4 | many | TRBV28 | TRBD2
TGTGCCAGCAGTTACCCGTCGGGGGGGGTTGGCACTGAAGCTTTCTTT | CASSYPSGGVGTEAFF | TRBJ1-1 | few | TRBV6-5 | NA
TGTGCCAGCAGCTTAGCGGGACTATCGTATACGCAGTATTTT | CASSLAGLSYTQYF | TRBJ2-3 | NA | TRBV11-3 | TRBD2